A single sample is the source of the 15 T cell receptor beta chains below, sequenced in a study of lymphopenia after photon versus proton radiotherapy. Sequencing used immunoSEQ multiplex PCR; TCRdb keeps in-frame clones, though not all of them. The table lists 25,000 to 30,000 clones, over 75% of them singletons. Sequenced here: peripheral blood, sampled from a patient treated with photon-based radiotherapy. All receptors come from a man over 45 with gastric cancer.

This chain links TRBV5-1 with TRBJ1-2, with D hard to call. V was clipped by 0 bases and J by 8 bases, with 20 bases between them. The CDR3 sequence is 16 residues long. The germline gives CDR1 SGHRS, CDR2 YFSETQ. In DNA form, the CDR3 reads TGCGCCAGCAGCTTGGTAGGAGGCTCAACCTCTCAAGGCTACACCTTC. It codes for CASSLVGGSTSQGYTF. Full variable domain (remainder filled in from reference TRBV5-1 and TRBJ1-2): KAGVTQTPRYLIKTRGQQVTLSCSPISGHRSVSWYQQTPGQGLQFLFEYFSETQRNKGNFPGRFSGRQFSNSRSEMNVSTLELGDSALYLCASSLVGGSTSQGYTFGSGTRLTVV.

The genes are TRBV10-3 and TRBJ2-2; 13 bases align to TRBD2. J was trimmed by 4 bases and V by 11 bases; bases with no gene match: 4. The CDR3 has 14 residues. Per germline, CDR1 ENHRY and CDR2 SYGVKD. The chain's CDR3 is CAVTSGGATGELFF. The CDR3 bases are TGTGCCGTAACTAGCGGGGGGGCCACCGGGGAGCTGTTTTTT.

This clone was picked up a small number of times. V gene TRBV10-3 combines with J gene TRBJ2-5; weak D call: TRBD1 (5 bases). Germline values: CDR1 ENHRY, CDR2 SYGVKD. This CDR3 spans 14 amino acids. Trimming took off 6 bases at V and 2 bases at J, with 13 bases between the two ends. CDR3 loop: CAIRETVDQETQYF. In nucleotides, the CDR3 is TGTGCCATCAGGGAGACAGTTGATCAAGAGACCCAGTACTTC.

The genes are TRBV5-1 and TRBJ1-1, with unresolved D. The CDR3 totals 14 residues. The germline V gene has CDR1 SGHRS and CDR2 YFSETQ. With 0 bases removed from V and 1 base from J, the gap between germline ends came to 7 bases. Written as DNA, the CDR3 is TGCGCCAGCAGCTTGGCCGGGAGGAACACTGAAGCTTTCTTT. Translating gives CASSLAGRNTEAFF.

This sequence joins TRBV15 and TRBJ2-3; D remains unclear. Germline assignment: CDR1 LNHNV and CDR2 YYDKDF (reference sequence). This CDR3 has 15 residues. Trimming took 0 bases from V and 1 from J, leaving 8 bases between them. Written as DNA, the CDR3 is TGTGCCACCAGCAGAGATATCGGCGGCACAGATACGCAGTATTTT. Protein product: CATSRDIGGTDTQYF.

The chain is built from TRBV10-3 and TRBJ2-1, with a possible D match to TRBD2 (6 bases). The length of the CDR3 is 16 residues. Trimming pared 2 bases from V and 0 bases from J, leaving 11 bases between. Looked up from germline, CDR1 is ENHRY and CDR2 is SYGVKD. The CDR3 sequence is CAISEGVAASYNEQFF. Written as DNA, the CDR3 is TGTGCCATCAGTGAGGGGGTAGCGGCCTCCTACAATGAGCAGTTCTTC.

The rearrangement joins TRBV2 to TRBJ1-6; 10 positions agree with TRBD1. V gave up 2 bases and J gave up 9 bases; unmatched junction bases: 4. Germline V gene data show CDR1 as SNHLY and CDR2 as FYNNEI. This CDR3 is built from 15 residues. The CDR3 DNA sequence: TGTGCCAGCAGTGAATTCGGGACAGGGGCTTCACCCCTCCACTTT. This gives the protein CASSEFGTGASPLHF.

The chain links TRBV30 to TRBJ2-1, with 8 nucleotides matching TRBD2. The J segment lost 10 bases and the V segment lost 2 bases, leaving 7 bases of the junction unmatched. CDR1 is GTSNPN, CDR2 SVGIG, per germline (reference sequence). The CDR3 contains 13 residues. This CDR3 reads CAWSPGGPGEQFF. CDR3 nucleotides: TGTGCCTGGAGTCCGGGGGGGCCGGGGGAGCAGTTCTTC. The full variable domain, in which reference TRBV30 and TRBJ2-1 provide the parts outside the CDR3, is SQTIHQWPATLVQPVGSPLSLECTVEGTSNPNLYWYRQAAGRGLQLLFYSVGIGQISSEVPQNLSASRPQDRQFILSSKKLLLSDSGFYLCAWSPGGPGEQFFGPGTRLTVL.

The V and J genes are TRBV10-1 and TRBJ2-2; 10 bases line up with TRBD2. The CDR3 has 16 residues. The trim removed 2 bases at V and 7 bases at J, leaving 7 bases unmatched. CDR1 is WNHNN and CDR2 is SYGVQD in the germline V gene (reference sequence). For the CDR3, the DNA is TGCGCCAGCAGTGAGATAGCGGGGGGCCCTGGCGGGGAGCTGTTTTTT. Residues: CASSEIAGGPGGELFF.

This rearrangement joins TRBV2 to TRBJ1-6; weak D call: TRBD1 (6 bases). CDR3 length: 15 residues. V was shortened by 2 bases and J by 9 bases, with 14 bases between the two germline ends. Germline V gene lookup returns CDR1 SNHLY and CDR2 FYNNEI. CDR3 in DNA: TGTGCCAGCAGTGAATTGGGGGCAGGTGGTTCACCCCTCCACTTT. Amino acids: CASSELGAGGSPLHF.

This rearrangement joins TRBV2 to TRBJ2-5, with D perhaps TRBD1 (7 bases). Trimming shortened V by 7 bases and J by 4 bases, and 13 bases separated the two germline ends. Germline V gene lookup returns CDR1 SNHLY and CDR2 FYNNEI. The CDR3 covers 13 residues. This CDR3 reads CASNPGGRETQYF. CDR3 coding DNA: TGTGCCAGCAACCCAGGGGGGAGAGAGACCCAGTACTTC.

This chain joins TRBV9 and TRBJ1-1, with 7 bases fitting TRBD1. The germline V gene encodes CDR1 SGDLS and CDR2 YYNGEE. The V segment lost 1 base and the J segment 1 base; nucleotides outside the gene matches: 4. There are 15 residues in the CDR3. DNA for the CDR3: TGTGCCAGCAGCGTATCGACAGGGAGGAACACTGAAGCTTTCTTT. Amino acid sequence: CASSVSTGRNTEAFF.

This chain joins TRBV7-3 and TRBJ2-3; D is uncertain. This CDR3 contains 12 residues. Deletions cut 6 bases from V and 5 bases from J, with 9 bases between. Germline V lookup: CDR1 SGHTA, CDR2 FQGTGA. The CDR3: CASSPEGDTQYF. The DNA for the CDR3 is TGTGCCAGCAGTCCGGAAGGAGATACGCAGTATTTT.

CDR3 loop: CASSSRGHIASQPQHF. The CDR3 DNA sequence: TGTGCCAGCAGCTCGAGGGGTCATATAGCTAGTCAGCCCCAGCATTTT. The chain carries TRBV7-2 and TRBJ1-5, with a tentative D call TRBD1 (5 bases). The CDR3 sequence is 16 residues long. The germline CDR1 and CDR2 sequences are SGHTA and FQGNSA. V was cut by 4 bases and J by 6 bases, with 19 bases left in between.

The rearrangement links TRBV7-7 to TRBJ1-3; no clear D. The CDR3 runs 13 residues. Germline CDR1 SSHAT, CDR2 FNYEAQ (reference sequence). Trimming took 2 bases from V and 3 from J, leaving 5 bases between them. For the CDR3, the DNA is TGTGCCAGCAGCTTAATGGTTGGAAACACCATATATTTT. Its translation: CASSLMVGNTIYF.